The following is a T cell receptor beta chain sequence with its context. In terms of age and location, participants ranged from roughly 18 to 90 years and lived in approximately 26 US areas. Participant reports of clinical history set cohort assignment. These data come from a study of blood T cell repertoires in COVID-19. At the level of the study: Samples came from the United States, Italy and Spain, spanning acute and convalescent COVID-19. From T cells, B-cell-depleted T cells, or PBMCs came the material, which was cDNA or gDNA.

Profiling relied on immunoSEQ multiplex PCR, and the TCRdb table lists in-frame clones only, not all of them. The sample holds 200,000 to 250,000 clones, more than 75% seen once. V dropped 3 bases and J dropped 4; count of bases not matched to a gene: 7. The CDR3 is made up of 15 amino acids. CDR1 SGHRS and CDR2 YFSETQ come from the germline V gene. This clonotype was obtained from a man aged 25 to 40 with acute COVID-19. The sample comprised PBMCs or T cells enriched from blood (not recorded which). This rearrangement joins TRBV5-1 to TRBJ1-3; 7 nucleotides align to TRBD1. CDR3 DNA sequence: TGCGCCAGCAGCTCGGAGACAGGGTACGGAAACACCATATATTTT. Amino acids: CASSSETGYGNTIYF. Combining the CDR3 with reference TRBV5-1 and TRBJ1-3 gives the whole variable domain KAGVTQTPRYLIKTRGQQVTLSCSPISGHRSVSWYQQTPGQGLQFLFEYFSETQRNKGNFPGRFSGRQFSNSRSEMNVSTLELGDSALYLCASSSETGYGNTIYFGEGSWLTVV.